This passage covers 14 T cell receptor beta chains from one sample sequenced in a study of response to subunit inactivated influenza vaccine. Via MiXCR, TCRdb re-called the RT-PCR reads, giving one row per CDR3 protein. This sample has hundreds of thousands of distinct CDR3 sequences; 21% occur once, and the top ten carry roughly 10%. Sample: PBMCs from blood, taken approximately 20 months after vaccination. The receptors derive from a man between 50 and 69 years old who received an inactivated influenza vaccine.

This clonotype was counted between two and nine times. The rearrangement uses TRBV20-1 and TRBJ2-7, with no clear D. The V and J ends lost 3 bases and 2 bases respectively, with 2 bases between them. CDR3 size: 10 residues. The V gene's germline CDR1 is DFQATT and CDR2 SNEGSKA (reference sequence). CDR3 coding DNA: TGCAGTGCTAGTCCCTACGAGCAGTACTTC. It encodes CSASPYEQYF.

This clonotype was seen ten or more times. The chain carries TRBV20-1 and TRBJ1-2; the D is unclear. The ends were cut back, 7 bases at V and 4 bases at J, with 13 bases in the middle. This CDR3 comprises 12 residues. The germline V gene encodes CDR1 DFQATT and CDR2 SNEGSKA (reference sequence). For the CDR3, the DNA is TGCAGTGGGGCGGGCGAACTCTATGGCTACACCTTC. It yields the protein CSGAGELYGYTF.

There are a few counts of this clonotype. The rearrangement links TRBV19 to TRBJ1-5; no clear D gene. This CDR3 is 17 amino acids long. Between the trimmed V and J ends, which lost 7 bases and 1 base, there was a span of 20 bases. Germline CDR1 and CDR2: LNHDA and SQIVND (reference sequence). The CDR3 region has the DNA TGTGCCAGTATGGAGGCTAGGTTGAGTTTGAGCAATCAGCCCCAGCATTTT. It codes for CASMEARLSLSNQPQHF.

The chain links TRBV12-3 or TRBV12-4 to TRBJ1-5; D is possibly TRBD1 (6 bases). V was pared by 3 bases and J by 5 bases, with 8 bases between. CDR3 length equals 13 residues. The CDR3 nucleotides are TGTGCCAGCAGTTTTAGGGGGGATCAGCCCCAGCATTTT. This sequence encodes CASSFRGDQPQHF.

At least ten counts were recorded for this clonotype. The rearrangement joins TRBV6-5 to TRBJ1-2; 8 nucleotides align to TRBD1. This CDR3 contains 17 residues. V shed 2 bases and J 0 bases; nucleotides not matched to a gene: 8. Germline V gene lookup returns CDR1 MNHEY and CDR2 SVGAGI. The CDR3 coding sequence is TGTGCCAGCAGTTACCGCGACAGGGGACACTCTAACTATGGCTACACCTTC. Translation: CASSYRDRGHSNYGYTF.

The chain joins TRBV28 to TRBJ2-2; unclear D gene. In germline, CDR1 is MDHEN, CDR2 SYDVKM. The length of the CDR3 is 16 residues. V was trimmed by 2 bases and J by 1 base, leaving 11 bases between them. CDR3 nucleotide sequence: TGTGCCAGCAGTTTAGGGGTTTCAGTGAACACCGGGGAGCTGTTTTTT. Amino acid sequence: CASSLGVSVNTGELFF.

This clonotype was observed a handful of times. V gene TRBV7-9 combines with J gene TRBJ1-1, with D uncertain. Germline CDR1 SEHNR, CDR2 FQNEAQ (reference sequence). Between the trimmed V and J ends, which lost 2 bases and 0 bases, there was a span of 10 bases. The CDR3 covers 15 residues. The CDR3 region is CASSLLPAMNTEAFF. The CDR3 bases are TGTGCCAGCAGCTTATTACCAGCCATGAACACTGAAGCTTTCTTT.

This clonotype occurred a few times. The CDR3 sequence: CASSERQGAVTEAFF. CDR3 bases: TGTGCCAGCAGTGAAAGGCAGGGGGCCGTCACTGAAGCTTTCTTT. This chain uses TRBV6-1 with TRBJ1-1, with 8 positions matching TRBD1. This CDR3 spans 15 amino acids. Germline-derived CDR1 and CDR2 are MNHNS and SASEGT. Trimming removed 2 bases from V and 4 bases from J; junction bases left unmatched: 6.

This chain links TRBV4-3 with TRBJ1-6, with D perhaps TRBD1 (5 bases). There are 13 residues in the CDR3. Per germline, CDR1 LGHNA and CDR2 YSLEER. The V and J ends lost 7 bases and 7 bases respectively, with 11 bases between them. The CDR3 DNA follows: TGCGCCAGCAATGAACAGGCGAATTCACCCCTCCACTTT. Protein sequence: CASNEQANSPLHF.

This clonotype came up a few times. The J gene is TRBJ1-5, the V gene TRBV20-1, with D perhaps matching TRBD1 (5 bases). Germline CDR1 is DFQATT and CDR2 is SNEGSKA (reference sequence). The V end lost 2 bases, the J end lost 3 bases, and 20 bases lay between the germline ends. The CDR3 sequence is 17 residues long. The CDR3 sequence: CSARSFHGTANNQPQHF. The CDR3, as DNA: TGCAGTGCTAGATCCTTCCACGGGACGGCTAACAATCAGCCCCAGCATTTT.

The DNA of the CDR3 is TGTGCCAGCACTCCTCGCGGGAGGGGGTCCAATGAGCAGTTCTTC. It is translated as CASTPRGRGSNEQFF. The chain couples TRBV28 to TRBJ2-1; 9 bases align to TRBD2. J gave up 6 bases and V 7 bases, and 10 bases lay outside the gene matches. CDR1 MDHEN and CDR2 SYDVKM come from the germline V gene. The CDR3 extends over 15 amino acids.

Here the CDR3 reads CASGQGGTGELFF. The CDR3 DNA reads as TGTGCCAGCGGACAGGGTGGAACCGGGGAGCTGTTTTTT. The chain couples TRBV28 to TRBJ2-2, with TRBD1 matching over 8 bases. Germline values: CDR1 MDHEN, CDR2 SYDVKM. V lost 8 bases and J lost 5; bases outside the gene matches: 4. This CDR3 has 13 residues.

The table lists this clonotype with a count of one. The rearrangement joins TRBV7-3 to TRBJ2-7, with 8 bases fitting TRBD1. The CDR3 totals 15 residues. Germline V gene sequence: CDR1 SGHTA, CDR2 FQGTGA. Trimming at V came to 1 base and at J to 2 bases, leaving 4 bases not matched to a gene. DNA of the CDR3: TGTGCCAGCAGCTTAAACCCGGGACAGGCCTACGAGCAGTACTTC. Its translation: CASSLNPGQAYEQYF.

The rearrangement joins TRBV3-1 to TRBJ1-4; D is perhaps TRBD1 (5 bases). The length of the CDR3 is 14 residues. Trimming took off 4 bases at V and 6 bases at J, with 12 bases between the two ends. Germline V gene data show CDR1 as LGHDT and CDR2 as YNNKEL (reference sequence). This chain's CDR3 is CASSRGGQYEKLFF. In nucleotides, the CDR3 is TGTGCCAGCAGCCGCGGAGGACAATATGAAAAACTGTTTTTT.